This T cell receptor beta chain emerged from a study of T cells in Graves' hyperthyroidism and ophthalmopathy. The authors deemed Graves' hyperthyroidism stable absent ophthalmopathy progression within 18 months. The investigators amplified TCR beta CDR3 regions from RNA transcripts. HTBI primers were used for first-round RT-PCR of the TCR CDR3. TCRdb called the multiplex PCR reads again in MiXCR, with one record for every CDR3 protein. The table lists about 590,000 distinct CDR3 sequences, 15% to 19% of them singletons, with 6.5% to 8% in the top ten. Germline loops: CDR1 LGHDT, CDR2 YNNKEL (reference sequence). Trimming left V 0 bases short and J 4 bases short, with 12 bases between. The CDR3 is 15 residues long.

The chain recombines TRBV3-1 with TRBJ1-1; possibly TRBD1 for D (5 bases). The TCR comes from a young woman with Graves' hyperthyroidism. Specimen: blood. The CDR3 spells CASSQDAGLVTEAFF. The CDR3 nucleotides are TGTGCCAGCAGCCAAGACGCGGGGCTAGTCACTGAAGCTTTCTTT.